This TCR beta chain was recovered during a study of T cells in Graves' hyperthyroidism and ophthalmopathy. Findings and caveats of the study: Within blood appeared most thyroid clonotypes that had expanded above 0.001. From stable hyperthyroidism, ophthalmopathy was separated by a 13 V-J model.

V lost 5 bases and J 6 bases, leaving 13 bases between the germline ends. Germline CDR1 is MNHEY and CDR2 is SMNVEV (reference sequence). This CDR3 is 13 amino acids long. Authors of the study amplified TCR beta CDR3 regions from RNA transcripts. First-round RT-PCR of the TCR CDR3 relied on the HTBI primer set. Each CDR3 protein gets one entry after TCRdb re-called the multiplex PCR reads with MiXCR. The sample holds about 350,000 distinct CDR3 sequences; about a sixth are singletons and the top ten take roughly a third. This clonotype turned up a few times. Its antigen is not identified. Drawn at first hyperthyroidism diagnosis, the blood sample preceded any ophthalmopathy symptoms.

The receptor was isolated from a woman aged 25-40 years with Graves' hyperthyroidism that later progressed to Graves' ophthalmopathy. The sequencing sample was made of blood. The genes are TRBV27 and TRBJ1-2; D gene unclear. The CDR3 DNA reads TGTGCCAGCAGTATTCATGGGTGGGATGGCTACACCTTC. Protein: CASSIHGWDGYTF.